Sequencing of this T cell receptor beta chain was carried out in a study of cytotoxic CD8 clonotypes in ibrutinib-treated CLL. V was trimmed by 0 bases and J by 2 bases, leaving 7 bases between them. This CDR3 contains 15 residues. Germline V gene data show CDR1 as KGHSH and CDR2 as LQKENI. Using immunoSEQ multiplex PCR, the repertoire was profiled, and TCRdb retains in-frame clones only, with some absent. The data contain about 130,000 clones, around three quarters of them singletons. This specimen was PBMCs, taken after 12 months of ibrutinib treatment. The rearrangement joins TRBV18 to TRBJ2-2; D call uncertain. The receptor was derived from a human donor with chronic lymphocytic leukemia. The CDR3 protein is CASSPPSANTGELFF. The CDR3 DNA sequence: TGTGCCAGCTCACCACCGTCTGCTAACACCGGGGAGCTGTTTTTT.